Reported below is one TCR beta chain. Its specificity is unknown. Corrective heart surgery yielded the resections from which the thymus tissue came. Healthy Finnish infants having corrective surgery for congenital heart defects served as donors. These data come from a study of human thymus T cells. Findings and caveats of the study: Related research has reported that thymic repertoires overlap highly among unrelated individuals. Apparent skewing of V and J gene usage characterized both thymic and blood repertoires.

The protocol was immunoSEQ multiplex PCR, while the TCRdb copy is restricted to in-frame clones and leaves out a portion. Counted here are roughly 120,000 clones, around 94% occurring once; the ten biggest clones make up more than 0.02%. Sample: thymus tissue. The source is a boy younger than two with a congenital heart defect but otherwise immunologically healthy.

CDR3 in DNA: TGTGCCAGCAGCTTTGATCGGCCTTACAATGAGCAGTTCTTC. It is translated as CASSFDRPYNEQFF. V usage is TRBV12-1 and J usage is TRBJ2-1. TRBV12-1 is marked as a pseudogene. The CDR3 is 14 amino acids.